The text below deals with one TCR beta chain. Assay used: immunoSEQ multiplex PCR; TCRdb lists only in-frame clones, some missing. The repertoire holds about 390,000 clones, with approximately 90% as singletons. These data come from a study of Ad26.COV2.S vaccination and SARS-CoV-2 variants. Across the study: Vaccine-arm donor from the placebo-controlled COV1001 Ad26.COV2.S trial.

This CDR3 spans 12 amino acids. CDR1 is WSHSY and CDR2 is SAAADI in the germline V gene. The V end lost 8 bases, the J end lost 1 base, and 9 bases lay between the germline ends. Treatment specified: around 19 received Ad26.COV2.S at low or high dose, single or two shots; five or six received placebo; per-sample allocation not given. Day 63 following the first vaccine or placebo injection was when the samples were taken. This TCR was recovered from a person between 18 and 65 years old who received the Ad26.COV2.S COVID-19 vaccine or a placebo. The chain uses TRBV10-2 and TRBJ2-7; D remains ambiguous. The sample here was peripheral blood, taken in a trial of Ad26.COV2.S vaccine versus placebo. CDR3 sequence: CASEDGSYEQYF. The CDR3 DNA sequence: TGCGCCAGCGAGGATGGGTCCTACGAGCAGTACTTC.